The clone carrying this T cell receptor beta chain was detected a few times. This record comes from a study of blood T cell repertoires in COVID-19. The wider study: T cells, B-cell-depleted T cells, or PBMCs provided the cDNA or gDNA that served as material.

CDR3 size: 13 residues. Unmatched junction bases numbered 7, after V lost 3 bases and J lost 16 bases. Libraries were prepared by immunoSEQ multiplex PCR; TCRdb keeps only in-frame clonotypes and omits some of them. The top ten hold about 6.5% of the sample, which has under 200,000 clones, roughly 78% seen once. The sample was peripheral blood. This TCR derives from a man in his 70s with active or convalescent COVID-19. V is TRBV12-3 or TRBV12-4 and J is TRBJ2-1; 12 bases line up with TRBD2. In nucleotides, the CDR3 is TGTGCCAGCAGTTTGCGACTAGCGGGGGACGAATTCTTC. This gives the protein CASSLRLAGDEFF.